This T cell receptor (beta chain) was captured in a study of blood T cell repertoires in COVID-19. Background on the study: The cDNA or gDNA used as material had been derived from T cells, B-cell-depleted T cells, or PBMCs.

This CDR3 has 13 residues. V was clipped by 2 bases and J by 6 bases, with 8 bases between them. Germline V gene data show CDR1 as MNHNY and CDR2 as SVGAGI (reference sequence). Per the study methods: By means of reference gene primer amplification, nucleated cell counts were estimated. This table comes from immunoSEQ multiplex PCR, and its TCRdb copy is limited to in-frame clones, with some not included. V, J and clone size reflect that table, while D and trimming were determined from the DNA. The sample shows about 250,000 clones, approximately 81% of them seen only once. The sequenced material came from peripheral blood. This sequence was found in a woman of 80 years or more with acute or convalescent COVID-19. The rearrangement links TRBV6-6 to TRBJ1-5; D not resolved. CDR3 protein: CASSYGSGQPQHF. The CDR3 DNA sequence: TGTGCCAGCAGTTACGGGTCGGGTCAGCCCCAGCATTTT.